These 21 T cell receptor beta chains were all obtained from the same sample, sequenced in a study of blood T cell repertoires in COVID-19. Profiled with immunoSEQ multiplex PCR; TCRdb holds only in-frame clones, not every one. The sample contains roughly 210,000 clones, roughly 87% of which appear only once. Sequenced: PBMCs or T cells enriched from blood (not recorded which). The receptors were gathered from a man aged 25-40 years in a cohort exposed to, infected with or recovered from COVID-19 (not recorded which).

The chain recombines TRBV7-3 with TRBJ2-5; possible D gene TRBD1, 8 bases. The CDR3 has 16 amino acids. CDR1 is SGHTA and CDR2 is FQGTGA in the germline V gene. Trimming left V 4 bases short and J 7 bases short, with 22 bases between. This CDR3 is CASSSYRGGFRATQYF. The CDR3 nucleotides read TGTGCCAGCAGCTCGTACAGGGGGGGTTTTCGAGCGACCCAGTACTTC.

V gene TRBV7-3 combines with J gene TRBJ2-7; possibly TRBD2 for D (7 bases). The V gene lost 2 bases and the J gene lost 4 bases, with 15 bases spanning the gap. This CDR3 comprises 15 residues. Germline assignment: CDR1 SGHTA and CDR2 FQGTGA. The CDR3 bases are TGTGCCAGCAGCTTAGAGGGGGGGCCCTCTTACGAGCAGTACTTC. Translation: CASSLEGGPSYEQYF.

The J gene is TRBJ2-3, the V gene TRBV2; TRBD2 might be the D (5 bases). Trimming took off 7 bases at V and 2 bases at J, with 10 bases between the two ends. The CDR3 loop spans 13 amino acids. Germline V gene data show CDR1 as SNHLY and CDR2 as FYNNEI. The CDR3 loop is CASTGGNTDTQYF. The CDR3 nucleotides read TGTGCCAGCACCGGAGGAAACACAGATACGCAGTATTTT.

This clone occurred once. The chain links TRBV7-2 to TRBJ2-7; a possible D gene is TRBD1 (6 bases). Looked up from germline, CDR1 is SGHTA and CDR2 is FQGNSA. The V end lost 1 base, the J end lost 9 bases, and 16 bases lay between the germline ends. This CDR3 comprises 14 residues. The CDR3 region is CASSLVGTPPGQYF. The CDR3 bases are TGTGCCAGCAGCTTAGTCGGGACACCCCCCGGGCAGTACTTC.

This chain joins TRBV10-3 and TRBJ2-3; 8 bases map to TRBD1. Trimming at V came to 7 bases and at J to 8 bases, leaving 8 bases not matched to a gene. The length of the CDR3 is 13 residues. Germline CDR1 is ENHRY and CDR2 is SYGVKD. The chain's CDR3 is CAINGQGQSTQYF. DNA for the CDR3: TGTGCCATCAATGGACAGGGCCAGAGTACGCAGTATTTT.

The chain is built from TRBV10-2 and TRBJ1-1, with TRBD1 matching 10 bases. The CDR3 loop spans 14 amino acids. The trim removed 4 bases at V and 4 bases at J, leaving 3 bases unmatched. From germline, CDR1 is WSHSY and CDR2 SAAADI. The CDR3 reads CASSGGQGGTEAFF. The CDR3, as DNA: TGCGCCAGCAGTGGTGGACAGGGGGGCACTGAAGCTTTCTTT.

The rearrangement uses TRBV9 and TRBJ2-1; TRBD2 matches 9 bases. Germline V gives CDR1 SGDLS, CDR2 YYNGEE. V was clipped by 0 bases and J by 1 base; unmatched bases: 5. The CDR3 runs to 17 residues. The CDR3 loop reads CASSVGASGTSYNEQFF. The CDR3 nucleotides read TGTGCCAGCAGCGTAGGGGCTAGCGGGACGTCCTACAATGAGCAGTTCTTC.

The chain uses TRBV9 and TRBJ2-4, with TRBD2 as a possible D gene (5 bases). Trimming took 3 bases from V and 6 from J, leaving 13 bases between them. The CDR3 runs to 14 residues. Germline V gene sequence: CDR1 SGDLS, CDR2 YYNGEE. CDR3 amino acids: CASSESGAGNIQYF. The DNA of the CDR3 is TGTGCCAGCAGCGAGAGCGGCGCTGGAAACATTCAGTACTTC.

The rearrangement uses TRBV7-2 and TRBJ1-6; TRBD1 matches at 7 bases. Germline V gene data show CDR1 as SGHTA and CDR2 as FQGNSA. This CDR3 has 15 amino acids. The V segment lost 1 base and the J segment 6 bases; nucleotides outside the gene matches: 3. CDR3 region: CASSLGDRVNSPLHF. The DNA of the CDR3 is TGTGCCAGCAGCTTAGGTGACAGGGTTAATTCACCCCTCCACTTT.

The chain combines TRBV3-1 (or the pseudogene TRBV3-2) with TRBJ2-2; a possible D gene is TRBD2 (6 bases). Germline CDR1 reads LGHDT; CDR2 reads YNNKEL (reference sequence). This CDR3 comprises 17 residues. V was shortened by 1 base and J by 12 bases, with 24 bases between the two germline ends. CDR3 in DNA: TGTGCCAGCAGCCAAGTTCCCACAGGTCTGGAGCGGGTAAAGCTGTTTTTT. Its translation: CASSQVPTGLERVKLFF.

This clone has only one observation. This chain connects TRBV20-1 to TRBJ2-3; D may be TRBD2 (5 bases). Trimming removed 3 bases from V and 1 base from J, with 14 bases in between. The CDR3 is 15 residues long. The germline V gene encodes CDR1 DFQATT and CDR2 SNEGSKA (reference sequence). The CDR3 sequence: CSASSFAEGTDTQYF. For the CDR3, the DNA is TGCAGTGCTAGTAGTTTTGCGGAGGGCACAGATACGCAGTATTTT.

This clone was recorded only once. The genes are TRBV7-9 and TRBJ2-7, with D maybe TRBD2 (6 bases). V lost 4 bases and J 7 bases, leaving 17 bases between the germline ends. Germline CDR1 SEHNR, CDR2 FQNEAQ (reference sequence). The CDR3 contains 14 residues. CDR3 in amino acids: CASSSLRLVSEQYF. The CDR3 DNA sequence: TGTGCCAGCAGCTCCCTACGACTAGTATCAGAGCAGTACTTC.

The CDR3 loop is CASGAGPGEKLFF. The CDR3 DNA reads as TGCGCCAGCGGTGCGGGGCCGGGTGAAAAACTGTTTTTT. The chain is built from TRBV23-1 and TRBJ1-4; D is perhaps TRBD1 (5 bases). TRBV23-1 is given ORF status, its function remaining uncertain. V lost 8 bases and J 7 bases, leaving 14 bases between the germline ends. CDR3 length equals 13 residues.

J is TRBJ2-1 and V is TRBV6-5; D is ambiguous. Germline V gene lookup returns CDR1 MNHEY and CDR2 SVGAGI. Trimming shortened V by 5 bases and J by 6 bases, and 5 bases separated the two germline ends. This CDR3 has 11 amino acids. The CDR3 region is CASSNSNEQFF. CDR3 DNA sequence: TGTGCCAGCAGTAATAGCAATGAGCAGTTCTTC.

In its sample, this clone was seen once. The chain employs TRBV15 and TRBJ2-3; weak D call: TRBD1 (6 bases). Trimming removed 0 bases from V and 10 bases from J, with 14 bases in between. CDR1 is LNHNV, CDR2 YYDKDF, per germline (reference sequence). The CDR3 length is 14 residues. CDR3 loop: CATSREVRGMAQYF. CDR3 nucleotides: TGTGCCACCAGCAGAGAGGTTAGGGGGATGGCGCAGTATTTT.

The CDR3 sequence: CASSSGTGPYNQPQHF. DNA for the CDR3: TGTGCCAGCAGTTCCGGGACAGGGCCTTACAATCAGCCCCAGCATTTT. The chain has TRBV6-5 and TRBJ1-5; TRBD1 agrees at 9 bases. Trimming removed 4 bases from V and 3 bases from J; junction bases left unmatched: 7. The germline CDR1 and CDR2 sequences are MNHEY and SVGAGI. This CDR3 is built from 16 residues.

The chain uses TRBV16 and TRBJ2-7; D gene ambiguous. Trimming stripped 4 bases from V and 2 bases from J, with 21 bases between. CDR3 length: 17 amino acids. In germline, CDR1 is KGHSY, CDR2 FQNENV. CDR3 protein: CASSLTSRRTNPYEQYF. The CDR3 DNA sequence: TGTGCCAGCAGCCTAACATCCAGAAGAACTAACCCCTACGAGCAGTACTTC. Variable domain in full (rest from reference TRBV16 and TRBJ2-7): GEEVAQTPKHLVRGEGQKAKLYCAPIKGHSYVFWYQQVLKNEFKFLISFQNENVFDETGMPKERFSAKCLPNSPCSLEIQATKLEDSAVYFCASSLTSRRTNPYEQYFGPGTRLTVT.

V usage is TRBV5-1 and J usage is TRBJ1-4; D is ambiguous. V was trimmed by 4 bases and J by 8 bases, leaving 12 bases between them. The germline V gene has CDR1 SGHRS and CDR2 YFSETQ. The CDR3 runs to 13 residues. This CDR3 is CASSPLSGEKLFF. The DNA of the CDR3 is TGCGCCAGCAGCCCCCTGTCAGGCGAAAAACTGTTTTTT.

Concerning this clone itself: Within the sample, other DNA sequences also encode this same CDR3. The J gene is TRBJ2-5, the V gene TRBV9; the D is unclear. Looked up from germline, CDR1 is SGDLS and CDR2 is YYNGEE. The CDR3 length is 13 residues. Trimming removed 0 bases from V and 3 bases from J, with 6 bases in between. In DNA form, the CDR3 reads TGTGCCAGCAGCGTAGGGCAAGAAGAGACCCAGTACTTC. Translation gives CASSVGQEETQYF.

The rearrangement links TRBV6-5 to TRBJ2-7; TRBD1 matches at 8 bases. Germline V gene data show CDR1 as MNHEY and CDR2 as SVGAGI. Germline trimming cut 6 bases from V and 6 bases from J; bases unmatched to any gene: 7. This CDR3 has 13 residues. CDR3 bases: TGTGCCAGCAGGACAGGGGAAGTTGGCGAGCAGTACTTC. This translates into CASRTGEVGEQYF.

The V and J genes are TRBV28 and TRBJ2-6, with 7 bases lining up with TRBD1. V lost 5 bases to trimming and J lost 1 base; unmatched junction nucleotides: 8. Germline CDR1 is MDHEN and CDR2 is SYDVKM. This CDR3 spans 17 amino acids. CDR3 sequence: CASSLYGTASGANVLTF. The CDR3 DNA follows: TGTGCCAGCAGTCTCTACGGGACAGCATCTGGGGCCAACGTCCTGACTTTC.